This TCR beta chain originates from a study of T cells after yellow fever vaccination. Study overall: Fractions low in cell number were prepared with SMART-Seq v4 Ultra Low Input. Study conclusions and caveats: Most primary-vaccination clones reappeared after the booster (approximately 95% CD4, 75% to 90% CD8).

By 5'RACE template switching, TCR cDNA was produced, with a universal primer site and UMIs added in the process. TCRdb reprocessed the 5' RACE reads with MiXCR, giving one entry per CDR3 protein. Found here are around 550,000 distinct CDR3 sequences, 15% to 20% of them singletons; the top ten hold roughly an eighth. This clonotype showed up just a few times. The antigen remains undetermined. V gave up 4 bases and J gave up 0 bases, with 12 bases separating them. Per germline, CDR1 SGHDN and CDR2 FVKESK. The CDR3 extends over 16 amino acids. This chain uses TRBV14 with TRBJ2-2; no clear D gene. The clonotype comes from a man aged 25 to 40 who received the YFV17D yellow fever vaccine. The sample here was PBMCs, taken 15 days after the yellow fever booster vaccination. The CDR3 is CASSLTWSPNTGELFF. The CDR3 DNA sequence: TGTGCCAGCAGCCTTACTTGGAGCCCGAACACCGGGGAGCTGTTTTTT. The variable domain in full, completed from reference TRBV14 and TRBJ2-2, reads EAGVTQFPSHSVIEKGQTVTLRCDPISGHDNLYWYRRVMGKEIKFLLHFVKESKQDESGMPNNRFLAERTGGTYSTLKVQPAELEDSGVYFCASSLTWSPNTGELFFGEGSRLTVL.